The clone carrying this T cell receptor beta chain has more than one count but fewer than ten. Germline V gene data show CDR1 as MGHRA and CDR2 as YSYEKL. This CDR3 has 15 residues. J was trimmed by 3 bases and V by 5 bases; bases with no gene match: 4. TCRbeta library preparation incorporated unique molecular identifiers. TCRdb fed the PCR reads into MiXCR, producing one record per CDR3 protein. The sample shows 330,000 or so distinct CDR3 sequences, over 9% of them seen only once. The data were taken from a study of T-cell reconstitution after alpha-beta-depleted transplantation in children. This sample comprised PBMCs from the stem cell graft donor, obtained from the stem cell graft. V and J are TRBV4-1 and TRBJ2-2; 9 bases are a match to TRBD2. The receptor was isolated from a human donor who donated a stem cell graft to a child with acute lymphoblastic leukemia. CDR3: CASSSGLAYTGELFF. Written as DNA, the CDR3 is TGCGCCAGCAGCTCGGGACTAGCCTACACCGGGGAGCTGTTTTTT.